This T cell receptor beta chain was sequenced in a study of shared clonotypes between healthy human individuals. Repertoires were generated with immunoSEQ multiplex PCR, while TCRdb's copy carries only in-frame clones and drops some. The table has about 2.4 million clones, approximately 93% seen once; the top ten hold 0.36%. CDR3 length: 15 residues. Germline-derived CDR1 and CDR2 are SGHTA and FQGNSA. Trimming left V 5 bases short and J 0 bases short, with 12 bases between. All participating donors were Caucasian adults from Nashville, Tennessee. From CD4+ cells came CD45RA+ naive and CD45RA-negative memory subsets.

The V gene is TRBV7-2, the J gene TRBJ2-3, with D tentatively TRBD1 or TRBD2 (5 bases each). Specimen: naive CD4+ T cells from PBMCs. The subset: CD45RA+ positively selected. This TCR was recovered from a man younger than 30 in good health. Some clones in this sample may be carry-over from other donors' samples. CDR3 in amino acids: CASSPGTVSTDTQYF. In nucleotides, the CDR3 is TGTGCCAGCAGCCCAGGGACGGTGAGCACAGATACGCAGTATTTT.